These 9 T cell receptor beta chains were sequenced from one sample in a study of cytomegalovirus exposure and HLA in healthy donors. 13 Jbeta primers and 60 Vbeta primers were used for the PCR. The data were produced by immunoSEQ multiplex PCR, yet TCRdb's version contains in-frame clones alone and is incomplete. The profile shows roughly 180,000 clones, approximately 72% of them singletons. The material sequenced was PBMCs. The receptor set was obtained from a female donor in good health and CMV-seronegative.

The chain is built from TRBV5-1 and TRBJ2-1; 9 bases are a match to TRBD1. V dropped 7 bases and J dropped 1; count of bases not matched to a gene: 6. The CDR3 extends over 15 amino acids. Germline CDR1 SGHRS, CDR2 YFSETQ. For the CDR3, the DNA is TGCGCCAGCGGTGCCGGGACAGGGTCCTACAATGAGCAGTTCTTC. Translating it yields CASGAGTGSYNEQFF.

This clone has just a few counts. The V call is TRBV11-1, the J call TRBJ1-2, with TRBD1 identical over 9 bases. This CDR3 contains 15 residues. V dropped 4 bases and J dropped 3; count of bases not matched to a gene: 6. Germline CDR1 SGHAT, CDR2 FQDESV (reference sequence). The CDR3 reads CASSSGQGLHYGYTF. The CDR3 region has the DNA TGTGCCAGCAGCTCGGGACAGGGCTTACACTATGGCTACACCTTC.

The chain recombines TRBV9 with TRBJ2-1; TRBD2 agrees at 10 bases. The CDR3 is made up of 13 amino acids. V was clipped by 4 bases and J by 9 bases; unmatched bases: 4. From germline, CDR1 is SGDLS and CDR2 YYNGEE. The CDR3 spells CASSSGTSVEQFF. The DNA for the CDR3 is TGTGCCAGCAGCTCGGGGACTAGCGTTGAGCAGTTCTTC.

The sample holds a few counts of this clone. Written as DNA, the CDR3 is TGTGCCAGCACCTCCTATTACAACACTGAAGCTTTCTTT. As protein: CASTSYYNTEAFF. The J gene is TRBJ1-1, the V gene TRBV7-2; D uncertain. Trimming removed 7 bases from V and 2 bases from J, with 11 bases in between. CDR1 is SGHTA, CDR2 FQGNSA, per germline. This CDR3 is 13 amino acids long.

CDR3 sequence (DNA): TGTGCCAGCAGCTTAAATGCAGGGGGGAGTGAAAAACTGTTTTTT. This encodes CASSLNAGGSEKLFF. The chain couples TRBV7-9 to TRBJ1-4; 7 bases are a match to TRBD1. After removal of 2 bases from V and 7 bases from J, the junction contained 7 bases not matched to a gene. Germline CDR1 reads SEHNR; CDR2 reads FQNEAQ (reference sequence). The CDR3 length is 15 residues.

This clone was seen once. This chain uses TRBV10-3 with TRBJ2-7; D might be TRBD1 (7 bases). The V gene lost 11 bases and the J gene lost 1 base, with 15 bases spanning the gap. Germline loops: CDR1 ENHRY, CDR2 SYGVKD. The CDR3 loop spans 13 amino acids. The CDR3 sequence: CAPEGAGSYEQYF. CDR3 sequence (DNA): TGTGCCCCCGAGGGGGCGGGGTCCTACGAGCAGTACTTC.

The J gene is TRBJ2-2, the V gene TRBV5-1; the match to TRBD1 covers 8 bases. V shed 5 bases and J 0 bases; nucleotides not matched to a gene: 6. The germline gives CDR1 SGHRS, CDR2 YFSETQ. The CDR3 extends over 16 amino acids. CDR3 residues: CASRYTGGSNTGELFF. The CDR3 bases are TGCGCCAGCAGGTACACAGGGGGATCGAACACCGGGGAGCTGTTTTTT.

CDR3 nucleotide sequence: TGTGCCAGCAGCCTCGCCCCCACCTACGAGCAGTACTTC. Translating it yields CASSLAPTYEQYF. The V and J genes are TRBV11-2 and TRBJ2-5; no firm D call. The J call could be wrong; TRBJ2-7 is a better fit for the DNA end. Germline CDR1 reads SGHAT; CDR2 reads FQNNGV. This CDR3 contains 13 residues.

This clone showed up just once. The rearrangement links TRBV28 to TRBJ2-2, with TRBD1 identical over 7 bases. The CDR3 covers 19 residues. The V segment lost 4 bases and the J segment 0 bases; nucleotides outside the gene matches: 14. Germline lookup yields CDR1 MDHEN and CDR2 SYDVKM. CDR3 amino acids: CASSSDEIRQGPNTGELFF. The DNA of the CDR3 is TGTGCCAGCAGTTCGGATGAGATTAGACAGGGACCGAACACCGGGGAGCTGTTTTTT.